These 30 T cell receptor beta chains were all obtained from the same sample, sequenced in a study of blood T cell repertoires in COVID-19. Sequenced by immunoSEQ multiplex PCR; TCRdb stores in-frame clones only, minus some. Of 100,000 to 150,000 clones listed, around 87% are singletons. Sequencing input: peripheral blood. The receptor source for this set is a man in his 70s with active COVID-19.

The chain links TRBV19 to TRBJ1-4; D is unresolved. Germline V gene lookup returns CDR1 LNHDA and CDR2 SQIVND (reference sequence). Between the trimmed V and J ends, which lost 7 bases and 0 bases, there was a span of 15 bases. This CDR3 region has 16 residues. CDR3: CASKIGSGATNEKLFF. CDR3 bases: TGTGCCAGTAAAATTGGCAGCGGAGCAACTAATGAAAAACTGTTTTTT.

The CDR3 DNA sequence: TGTGCCAGCAGCTCGGGGACAGGGCGCACAGATACGCAGTATTTT. Its protein is CASSSGTGRTDTQYF. V is TRBV11-3 and J is TRBJ2-3; 9 bases agree with TRBD1. The CDR3 has 15 amino acids. The germline gives CDR1 SGHNT, CDR2 YENEEA. Losses at the gene ends were 4 bases for V and 1 base for J; bases not matched to a gene: 3.

The chain is built from TRBV28 and TRBJ2-5, with 10 nucleotides matching TRBD1. The V gene's germline CDR1 is MDHEN and CDR2 SYDVKM. The length of the CDR3 is 15 residues. Germline trimming cut 4 bases from V and 2 bases from J; bases unmatched to any gene: 4. As DNA, the CDR3 is TGTGCCAGCAGTTACCCGGGACAGGGGCAAGAGACCCAGTACTTC. Its translation: CASSYPGQGQETQYF.

This chain links TRBV5-1 with TRBJ1-1; unclear D gene. V was cut by 4 bases and J by 1 base, with 14 bases left in between. The CDR3 loop spans 15 amino acids. Germline loops: CDR1 SGHRS, CDR2 YFSETQ. The CDR3 here is CASSPIAGSNTEAFF. The CDR3 coding sequence is TGCGCCAGCAGCCCCATCGCAGGCTCGAACACTGAAGCTTTCTTT.

The rearrangement joins TRBV9 to TRBJ1-1, with D tentatively TRBD1 (6 bases). Trimming stripped 3 bases from V and 4 bases from J, with 19 bases between. Germline-derived CDR1 and CDR2 are SGDLS and YYNGEE. CDR3 length: 16 amino acids. The CDR3, as DNA: TGTGCCAGCAGCGACCGGGACAACCGAAGGGGCACTGAAGCTTTCTTT. It translates to CASSDRDNRRGTEAFF. The variable domain in full, completed from reference TRBV9 and TRBJ1-1, reads DSGVTQTPKHLITATGQRVTLRCSPRSGDLSVYWYQQSLDQGLQFLIQYYNGEERAKGNILERFSAQQFPDLHSELNLSSLELGDSALYFCASSDRDNRRGTEAFFGQGTRLTVV.

J is TRBJ1-5 and V is TRBV28; TRBD1 agrees at 9 bases. The CDR3 extends over 16 amino acids. Trimming removed 4 bases from V and 9 bases from J; junction bases left unmatched: 13. Looked up from germline, CDR1 is MDHEN and CDR2 is SYDVKM. CDR3 loop: CASSSPGQGWGGPQHF. The CDR3 bases are TGTGCCAGCAGTTCACCGGGACAGGGCTGGGGTGGGCCCCAGCATTTT.

The chain links TRBV9 to TRBJ1-3; D gene unclear. This CDR3 is 17 amino acids long. The germline gives CDR1 SGDLS, CDR2 YYNGEE. Trimming left V 3 bases short and J 0 bases short, with 16 bases between. CDR3 bases: TGTGCCAGCAGCGCCCTCGAGAAGTCAAGCTCTGGAAACACCATATATTTT. Residues: CASSALEKSSSGNTIYF.

The V call is TRBV19, the J call TRBJ2-5, with 11 bases aligning to TRBD2. The CDR3 consists of 14 residues. Looked up from germline, CDR1 is LNHDA and CDR2 is SQIVND (reference sequence). Trimming cost V 8 bases and J 1 base; bases outside gene matches: 3. The CDR3: CASSTSGSQETQYF. In nucleotides, the CDR3 is TGTGCCAGTTCTACTAGCGGGAGCCAAGAGACCCAGTACTTC.

Points on this clone: The same CDR3 arises from other DNA sequences in this sample as well. This rearrangement joins TRBV18 to TRBJ2-1, with 13 positions matching TRBD2. Looked up from germline, CDR1 is KGHSH and CDR2 is LQKENI. The length of the CDR3 is 16 residues. V shed 2 bases, J shed 3 bases, and the junction held 1 base outside the gene matches. Here the CDR3 DNA reads TGTGCCAGCTCACCATGGACTAGCGGGGGCTACAATGAGCAGTTCTTC. As protein: CASSPWTSGGYNEQFF.

The V call is TRBV28, the J call TRBJ2-3; 9 nucleotides match TRBD2. V gave up 5 bases and J gave up 2 bases; unmatched junction bases: 5. CDR1 MDHEN and CDR2 SYDVKM come from the germline V gene. The CDR3 sequence is 15 residues long. CDR3 bases: TGTGCCAGCAGTAGTAGCGGGAGAGTCACAGATACGCAGTATTTT. Encoded protein: CASSSSGRVTDTQYF.

The chain uses TRBV5-5 and TRBJ2-5; 9 nucleotides agree with TRBD2. Trimming took 4 bases from V and 4 from J; bases not matched to a gene: 8. The germline V gene has CDR1 SGHKS and CDR2 YYEKEE (reference sequence). The CDR3 spans 15 residues. CDR3 sequence: CASSHLAGAGETQYF. CDR3 DNA sequence: TGTGCCAGCAGCCACTTAGCGGGAGCAGGAGAGACCCAGTACTTC.

The sample holds one count of this clone. The chain is built from TRBV28 and TRBJ2-1; weak D call: TRBD1 (5 bases). V lost 7 bases, J lost 7 bases, and 17 bases lay in between. Germline V CDR1 and CDR2: MDHEN, SYDVKM. CDR3 length: 14 residues. The CDR3 sequence is CASTKGRGRNEQFF. For the CDR3, the DNA is TGTGCCAGCACGAAGGGTAGGGGTCGGAATGAGCAGTTCTTC.

The chain links TRBV7-6 to TRBJ2-3; TRBD2 aligns across 8 bases. The germline gives CDR1 SGHVS, CDR2 FNYEAQ. This CDR3 comprises 15 residues. The junction had 4 bases not matched to a gene; V was cut back by 1 base and J by 4 bases. The chain's CDR3 is CASSLGSGSPDTQYF. In nucleotides, the CDR3 is TGTGCCAGCAGCTTAGGGAGCGGGAGCCCAGATACGCAGTATTTT.

The rearrangement uses TRBV7-2 and TRBJ1-6, with D tentatively TRBD1 (5 bases). The germline V and J ends were trimmed by 4 bases and 7 bases, with 17 bases remaining between them. This CDR3 spans 16 amino acids. In germline, CDR1 is SGHTA, CDR2 FQGNSA. CDR3 bases: TGTGCCAGCAGCTCCCTAGAAGGGCAGGGAAATTCACCCCTCCACTTT. Amino acid sequence: CASSSLEGQGNSPLHF.

V and J are TRBV5-1 and TRBJ1-1; 7 bases match TRBD1. The CDR3 runs to 14 residues. Trimming took 4 bases from V and 0 from J; bases not matched to a gene: 3. Germline CDR1 is SGHRS and CDR2 is YFSETQ. CDR3 amino acids: CASSVQGMNTEAFF. The CDR3 nucleotides are TGCGCCAGCAGCGTACAGGGGATGAACACTGAAGCTTTCTTT.

The sample holds a few counts of this clone. The chain carries TRBV5-4 and TRBJ2-1; perhaps TRBD2 as D (7 bases). CDR1 is SGHNT and CDR2 is YYREEE in the germline V gene (reference sequence). The CDR3 spans 16 residues. V shed 4 bases and J shed 9 bases, with 23 bases lying between them. CDR3 coding DNA: TGTGCCAGCAGCCAAAGCCCGTTCAGGGAGGGGGGTGAGCAGTTCTTC. This gives the protein CASSQSPFREGGEQFF.

On this clone: The junction shows a germline mismatch at one end, possibly a read error. This rearrangement joins TRBV28 to TRBJ1-4, with 7 bases identical to TRBD1. CDR1 MDHEN and CDR2 SYDVKM come from the germline V gene. This CDR3 is 12 amino acids long. CDR3 in amino acids: CASSLSGTVDNF. CDR3 coding DNA: TGTGCCAGCAGCCTCTCCGGGACAGTCGATAATTTT.

The gene calls are TRBV6-5 and TRBJ1-1; D gene uncertain. Trimming left V 2 bases short and J 1 base short, with 14 bases between. This CDR3 is built from 16 residues. The germline CDR1 and CDR2 sequences are MNHEY and SVGAGI. The CDR3 nucleotides read TGTGCCAGCAGTTACGACACCTTGGCCACGAACACTGAAGCTTTCTTT. Translation: CASSYDTLATNTEAFF.

V usage is TRBV11-2 and J usage is TRBJ1-1; the match to TRBD1 covers 7 bases. There are 18 residues in the CDR3. Germline CDR1 SGHAT, CDR2 FQNNGV. J lost 4 bases, V lost 2 bases, and 16 bases had no gene match. CDR3 residues: CASSLKEQGILDGTEAFF. Written as DNA, the CDR3 is TGTGCCAGCAGCTTAAAAGAACAGGGGATTCTGGATGGCACTGAAGCTTTCTTT. The entire variable domain, with the rest obtained from reference TRBV11-2 and TRBJ1-1, is as follows: EAGVAQSPRYKIIEKRQSVAFWCNPISGHATLYWYQQILGQGPKLLIQFQNNGVVDDSQLPKDRFSAERLKGVDSTLKIQPAKLEDSAVYLCASSLKEQGILDGTEAFFGQGTRLTVV.

The chain uses TRBV28 and TRBJ2-7, with D uncertain. This CDR3 is built from 14 residues. Germline CDR1 reads MDHEN; CDR2 reads SYDVKM. V lost 5 bases and J lost 0, with 11 bases in between. DNA of the CDR3: TGTGCCAGCAGTCAAGTGAGGAGCTCCTACGAGCAGTACTTC. As protein: CASSQVRSSYEQYF.

The genes are TRBV27 and TRBJ1-2, with a weak D call TRBD1 (5 bases). The CDR3 consists of 12 residues. V lost 5 bases, J lost 7 bases, and 11 bases lay in between. Germline loops: CDR1 MNHEY, CDR2 SMNVEV (reference sequence). DNA of the CDR3: TGTGCCAGCAGTCGCGGACACGGTGGCTACACCTTC. This codes for CASSRGHGGYTF.

The V call is TRBV4-1, the J call TRBJ1-6; 8 nucleotides match TRBD1. V dropped 0 bases and J dropped 9; count of bases not matched to a gene: 7. This CDR3 contains 16 residues. Looked up from germline, CDR1 is MGHRA and CDR2 is YSYEKL. The CDR3 sequence is CASSQDGETGVSPLHF. CDR3 DNA: TGCGCCAGCAGCCAAGATGGGGAGACAGGGGTTTCACCCCTCCACTTT.

The chain links TRBV19 to TRBJ1-1; 7 nucleotides line up with TRBD1. The CDR3 is 15 residues long. CDR1 is LNHDA and CDR2 is SQIVND in the germline V gene (reference sequence). Unmatched junction bases numbered 8, after V lost 5 bases and J lost 2 bases. The CDR3 loop is CASSLRQGFNTEAFF. The CDR3 DNA is TGTGCCAGTAGTTTGAGACAGGGATTCAACACTGAAGCTTTCTTT. Drawing the rest from reference TRBV19 and TRBJ1-1, the complete variable domain is DGGITQSPKYLFRKEGQNVTLSCEQNLNHDAMYWYRQDPGQGLRLIYYSQIVNDFQKGDIAEGYSVSREKKESFPLTVTSAQKNPTAFYLCASSLRQGFNTEAFFGQGTRLTVV.

The chain couples TRBV6-5 to TRBJ1-6, with TRBD1 as a possible D gene (6 bases). Per germline, CDR1 MNHEY and CDR2 SVGAGI. The V and J ends lost 6 bases and 5 bases respectively, with 11 bases between them. The CDR3 extends over 14 amino acids. In DNA, the CDR3 is TGTGCCAGCAGCCGGGACAAGGATAATTCACCCCTCCACTTT. Protein product: CASSRDKDNSPLHF.

The chain carries TRBV28 and TRBJ1-6; 7 bases fit TRBD1. V shed 6 bases, J shed 6 bases, and the junction held 11 bases outside the gene matches. CDR3 length: 16 amino acids. In germline, CDR1 is MDHEN, CDR2 SYDVKM. In DNA form, the CDR3 reads TGTGCCAGCAGAAAAGACAGGGATGAGGCTAATTCACCCCTCCACTTT. Translated: CASRKDRDEANSPLHF.

This sequence joins TRBV24-1 and TRBJ2-5, with TRBD2 matching 10 bases. The length of the CDR3 is 17 residues. Trimming removed 4 bases from V and 4 bases from J; junction bases left unmatched: 11. CDR1 and CDR2 (germline): KGHDR, SFDVKD. The CDR3 reads CATSDSASGRRGETQYF. The CDR3, as DNA: TGTGCCACCAGTGACTCCGCTAGCGGGAGAAGGGGAGAGACCCAGTACTTC.

CDR3 amino acids: CASSFPPDGGYGYTF. The CDR3 nucleotides read TGTGCCAGCAGTTTCCCCCCCGACGGGGGGTATGGCTACACCTTC. The chain uses TRBV28 and TRBJ1-2; perhaps TRBD1 as D (5 bases). From germline, CDR1 is MDHEN and CDR2 SYDVKM. Trimming took off 3 bases at V and 5 bases at J, with 16 bases between the two ends. The CDR3 contains 15 residues.

V and J are TRBV24-1 and TRBJ2-7, with a tentative D call TRBD2 (6 bases). CDR3 size: 16 residues. Germline lookup yields CDR1 KGHDR and CDR2 SFDVKD. The ends were cut back, 1 base at V and 1 base at J, with 13 bases in the middle. CDR3 amino acids: CATSDFWPGRSYEQYF. Written as DNA, the CDR3 is TGTGCCACCAGTGATTTTTGGCCAGGGAGGTCCTACGAGCAGTACTTC.

This rearrangement joins TRBV28 to TRBJ1-1, with no clear D. CDR1 and CDR2 (germline): MDHEN, SYDVKM. V lost 2 bases, J lost 4 bases, and 17 bases lay in between. The CDR3 runs to 16 residues. The DNA for the CDR3 is TGTGCCAGCAGTTTACTCACGAGAAGTCTGAGCACTGAAGCTTTCTTT. As protein: CASSLLTRSLSTEAFF.

The rearrangement links TRBV7-2 to TRBJ1-1; D is uncertain. Germline V CDR1 and CDR2: SGHTA, FQGNSA. The CDR3 is 15 amino acids. Trimming took off 0 bases at V and 0 bases at J, with 8 bases between the two ends. CDR3 nucleotide sequence: TGTGCCAGCAGCTTAGCAGTCGGGGTGAACACTGAAGCTTTCTTT. This codes for CASSLAVGVNTEAFF.